The rows below give T cell receptor beta chains drawn from one sample of a study of graft-versus-host responses after intestinal transplantation. These receptors lack a known antigen. Sequencing was performed with immunoSEQ multiplex PCR; in TCRdb, only in-frame clones are kept and a portion is missing. This sample has 86,000 or so clones, with about 90% found just once. The sample in question was unstimulated CD8+ T cells sorted from spleen or lymph node cells, obtained before intestinal transplant. The receptors originated from a human donor who received an intestinal transplant. CDR3s include the opening cysteine and the closing phenylalanine or tryptophan. Fields, in order: clone size, D gene, V gene, J gene, CDR3 DNA, CDR3 protein. The D gene is left open where the match is weak. Clone size appears in some rows only: once, few, many, or a class for an expanded clone.

abundance: -; d_gene: -; v_gene: TRBV5-6; j_gene: TRBJ2-7; CDR3nt: TGTGCCGTAAGTCTTTGGGGGGCCTACGAGCAGTACTTC; CDR3aa: CAVSLWGAYEQYF
abundance: -; d_gene: TRBD2; v_gene: TRBV10-3; j_gene: TRBJ2-1; CDR3nt: TGTGCCATCAGGGACCCTAACTTAGCGGGGGGAATAAATGAGCAGTTCTTC; CDR3aa: CAIRDPNLAGGINEQFF
abundance: -; d_gene: -; v_gene: TRBV2; j_gene: TRBJ2-1; CDR3nt: TGTGCCAGCAGGGACTACCCGGTACATGAGCAGTTCTTC; CDR3aa: CASRDYPVHEQFF
abundance: -; d_gene: -; v_gene: TRBV28; j_gene: TRBJ1-5; CDR3nt: TGTGCCAGCAGAGAACAGGTGGAAAACAATCAGCCCCAGCATTTT; CDR3aa: CASREQVENNQPQHF
abundance: -; d_gene: TRBD2; v_gene: TRBV27; j_gene: TRBJ2-7; CDR3nt: TGTGCCAGCAGTTTTGGCGGGGGGGACTACGAGCAGTACTTC; CDR3aa: CASSFGGGDYEQYF
abundance: -; d_gene: TRBD2; v_gene: TRBV30; j_gene: TRBJ2-3; CDR3nt: TGTGCCGCAGCAAGACTAGCGGGCACAGATACGCAGTATTTT; CDR3aa: CAAARLAGTDTQYF
abundance: -; d_gene: -; v_gene: TRBV6-5; j_gene: TRBJ1-4; CDR3nt: TGTGCCAGCCGGGCGGCAGCTGAAATTGAAAAACTGTTTTTT; CDR3aa: CASRAAAEIEKLFF
abundance: -; d_gene: TRBD1; v_gene: TRBV5-5; j_gene: TRBJ1-2; CDR3nt: TGTGCCAGCAGCATTGAGGAGGGGACAGGGGGCCCCATTAGCTACTATGGCTACACCTTC; CDR3aa: CASSIEEGTGGPISYYGYTF
abundance: -; d_gene: TRBD2; v_gene: TRBV11-2; j_gene: TRBJ2-1; CDR3nt: TGTGCCAGCAGCCGATTCGGGGGGGACAATGAGCAGTTCTTC; CDR3aa: CASSRFGGDNEQFF
abundance: -; d_gene: TRBD1; v_gene: TRBV14; j_gene: TRBJ2-1; CDR3nt: TGTGCCAGCAGCCAGCTACAGGGGCAGCAGTTCTTC; CDR3aa: CASSQLQGQQFF
abundance: -; d_gene: -; v_gene: TRBV10-2; j_gene: TRBJ2-5; CDR3nt: TGCGCCAGCAGAGGACGCTGGGAGTATGTGACCCAGTACTTC; CDR3aa: CASRGRWEYVTQYF
abundance: -; d_gene: TRBD1; v_gene: TRBV27; j_gene: TRBJ2-2; CDR3nt: TGTGCCAGCAGTTACCGGGACAGGGGTTGGGTCGGGGAGCTGTTTTTT; CDR3aa: CASSYRDRGWVGELFF
abundance: -; d_gene: TRBD2; v_gene: TRBV9; j_gene: TRBJ2-1; CDR3nt: TGTGCCAGCAGCCCCAGCGGGGGTTATGAGGGACTAGCCTCAATTTCCTACAATGAGCAGTTCTTC; CDR3aa: CASSPSGGYEGLASISYNEQFF
abundance: -; d_gene: -; v_gene: TRBV14; j_gene: TRBJ1-4; CDR3nt: TGTGCCAGCAGCCAATCAGGGACCCCCTTTGCAACTAATGAAAAACTGTTTTTT; CDR3aa: CASSQSGTPFATNEKLFF
abundance: -; d_gene: -; v_gene: TRBV27; j_gene: TRBJ2-1; CDR3nt: TGTGCCAGCAGCCCCACAATGGCGGATATTAATGAGCAGTTCTTC; CDR3aa: CASSPTMADINEQFF
abundance: -; d_gene: TRBD2; v_gene: TRBV19; j_gene: TRBJ2-5; CDR3nt: TGTGCCAGTAGTTTGAATCCGGGACTAGCGGGAGTGGAGGAGACCCAGTACTTC; CDR3aa: CASSLNPGLAGVEETQYF
abundance: -; d_gene: -; v_gene: TRBV6-1; j_gene: TRBJ1-5; CDR3nt: TGTGCCAGCAGTTTAGGGATCAATCAGCCCCAGCATTTT; CDR3aa: CASSLGINQPQHF
abundance: -; d_gene: TRBD1; v_gene: TRBV9; j_gene: TRBJ1-2; CDR3nt: TGTGCCAGCAGGGAAATTCAGGGGGCGGGAGGCTACACCTTC; CDR3aa: CASREIQGAGGYTF
abundance: -; d_gene: -; v_gene: TRBV11-2; j_gene: TRBJ2-1; CDR3nt: TGTGCCAGCAGCTTACCAGACAATGAGCAGTTCTTC; CDR3aa: CASSLPDNEQFF
abundance: -; d_gene: -; v_gene: TRBV6-1; j_gene: TRBJ2-5; CDR3nt: TGTGCCAGCAGTGAGCCCCTTCGGGAGACCCAGTACTTC; CDR3aa: CASSEPLRETQYF
abundance: -; d_gene: -; v_gene: TRBV4-2; j_gene: TRBJ2-3; CDR3nt: TGTGCCAGCAGCCCCTTTATCGTGGGGGGTAGCACAGATACGCAGTATTTT; CDR3aa: CASSPFIVGGSTDTQYF
abundance: -; d_gene: TRBD2; v_gene: TRBV7-3; j_gene: TRBJ2-1; CDR3nt: TGTGCCAGCAGCTCACCCCTAGCGGGAGGGCCGCGACCCATTCTGTTCTTC; CDR3aa: CASSSPLAGGPRPILFF
abundance: -; d_gene: -; v_gene: TRBV19; j_gene: TRBJ2-1; CDR3nt: TGTGCCAGTAGTATAGATCGGGACTATGAGCAGTTCTTC; CDR3aa: CASSIDRDYEQFF
abundance: once; d_gene: -; v_gene: TRBV5-4; j_gene: TRBJ2-5; CDR3nt: TGTGCCAGCAGCTTGGTTACTGGACGGGAGACCCAGTACTTC; CDR3aa: CASSLVTGRETQYF
abundance: -; d_gene: TRBD2; v_gene: TRBV7-6; j_gene: TRBJ2-1; CDR3nt: TGTGCCAGCAGCTGGGGTAGCGGGAGTTCCGATGAGCAGTTCTTC; CDR3aa: CASSWGSGSSDEQFF
abundance: -; d_gene: -; v_gene: TRBV25-1; j_gene: TRBJ2-5; CDR3nt: TGTGCCAGCAGTGAATTGGCCAGTCGAGAGACCCAGTACTTC; CDR3aa: CASSELASRETQYF
abundance: -; d_gene: TRBD1; v_gene: TRBV14; j_gene: TRBJ2-1; CDR3nt: TGTGCCAGCAGCCAAGAGACAGGGTACAATGAGCAGTTCTTC; CDR3aa: CASSQETGYNEQFF
abundance: -; d_gene: -; v_gene: TRBV13; j_gene: TRBJ2-7; CDR3nt: TGTGCCAGCAGCTTATGGGGATCCTTTTCCTACGAGCAGTACTTC; CDR3aa: CASSLWGSFSYEQYF
abundance: -; d_gene: -; v_gene: TRBV27; j_gene: TRBJ2-7; CDR3nt: TGTGCCAGCAGTCCAACTCAGGGTATGGAGCAGTACTTC; CDR3aa: CASSPTQGMEQYF
abundance: -; d_gene: -; v_gene: TRBV14; j_gene: TRBJ1-2; CDR3nt: TGTGCCAGCAGCCGCAGCCAAGGGGGGGACTATGGCTACACCTTC; CDR3aa: CASSRSQGGDYGYTF
abundance: -; d_gene: -; v_gene: TRBV30; j_gene: TRBJ2-3; CDR3nt: TGTGCCTGGAGTGTACAAGGAGGGAATTTAGATACGCAGTATTTT; CDR3aa: CAWSVQGGNLDTQYF
abundance: -; d_gene: TRBD2; v_gene: TRBV12-5; j_gene: TRBJ2-4; CDR3nt: TGTGCTAGTGGCAGGACTAGCGGGGCCGCCAAAAACATTCAGTACTTC; CDR3aa: CASGRTSGAAKNIQYF
abundance: -; d_gene: TRBD1; v_gene: TRBV6-4; j_gene: TRBJ2-3; CDR3nt: TGTGCCAGCAGTGCAGGACAGGACACAGATACGCAGTATTTT; CDR3aa: CASSAGQDTDTQYF
abundance: -; d_gene: -; v_gene: TRBV6-6; j_gene: TRBJ2-7; CDR3nt: TGTGCCAGCAGTTATTGGGGTTCCAGCTTATACGAGCAGTACTTC; CDR3aa: CASSYWGSSLYEQYF
abundance: -; d_gene: TRBD2; v_gene: TRBV13; j_gene: TRBJ2-6; CDR3nt: TGTGCCAGCAGCGCGGACCTACCGGGGGGGGCTGGGGCCAACGTCCTGACTTTC; CDR3aa: CASSADLPGGAGANVLTF
abundance: -; d_gene: -; v_gene: TRBV5-1; j_gene: TRBJ2-7; CDR3nt: TGCGCCAGCAGGGATACCTACGAGCAGTACTTC; CDR3aa: CASRDTYEQYF
abundance: -; d_gene: TRBD2; v_gene: TRBV27; j_gene: TRBJ2-7; CDR3nt: TGTGCCAGCAGTTCCTTCGGGACTAGCGGTTACGAGCAGTACTTC; CDR3aa: CASSSFGTSGYEQYF
abundance: -; d_gene: -; v_gene: TRBV7-3; j_gene: TRBJ2-1; CDR3nt: TGTGCCAGCAGCTTAACCCAGGGGCGTAGGGATGAGCAGTTCTTC; CDR3aa: CASSLTQGRRDEQFF
abundance: -; d_gene: TRBD2; v_gene: TRBV6-6; j_gene: TRBJ2-1; CDR3nt: TGTGCCAGCAGTTTACTAGCGGGAGTAATAAATGAGCAGTTCTTC; CDR3aa: CASSLLAGVINEQFF
abundance: -; d_gene: -; v_gene: TRBV27; j_gene: TRBJ2-2; CDR3nt: TGTGCCAGCAGCTTTACGGCTAACACCGGGGAGCTGTTTTTT; CDR3aa: CASSFTANTGELFF
abundance: -; d_gene: TRBD2; v_gene: TRBV27; j_gene: TRBJ2-7; CDR3nt: TGTGCCAGCAGTTTATCGATTCTAGCGGGAGACTACGAGCAGTACTTC; CDR3aa: CASSLSILAGDYEQYF
abundance: once; d_gene: -; v_gene: TRBV6-5; j_gene: TRBJ2-7; CDR3nt: TGTGCCAGCAGTGCCGGGCCTTCCTACGAGCAGTACTTC; CDR3aa: CASSAGPSYEQYF
abundance: -; d_gene: -; v_gene: TRBV19; j_gene: TRBJ2-3; CDR3nt: TGTGCCAGTAGTCCGGGTAGCACAGATACGCAGTATTTT; CDR3aa: CASSPGSTDTQYF